Following are 28 T cell receptor beta chains from one sample sequenced in a study of STAT5B mutations in CD4+ large granular lymphocyte leukemia. Sequenced by immunoSEQ multiplex PCR; TCRdb stores in-frame clones only, minus some. The sample lists around 33,000 clones; more than 80% were seen once. The material sequenced was CD4+ T cells from blood buffy coats. The receptors originated from a human donor in good health.

The chain has TRBV10-3 and TRBJ2-5, with TRBD1 matching 9 bases. CDR1 is ENHRY, CDR2 SYGVKD, per germline. The trim removed 6 bases at V and 5 bases at J, leaving 7 bases unmatched. The CDR3 totals 14 residues. CDR3 bases: TGTGCCATCAGACAGGGACAGGGTCTGGAGACCCAGTACTTC. As protein: CAIRQGQGLETQYF.

This chain links TRBV4-3 with TRBJ2-5, with D hard to call. The CDR3 has 18 residues. Between the trimmed V and J ends, which lost 1 base and 1 base, there was a span of 19 bases. The germline V gene has CDR1 LGHNA and CDR2 YSLEER. The CDR3 spells CASSQGVTRLVVQETQYF. CDR3 nucleotides: TGCGCCAGCAGCCAAGGCGTGACCCGGCTAGTGGTCCAAGAGACCCAGTACTTC.

The table lists this clone with a count of one. This chain links TRBV12-5 with TRBJ2-1; 11 bases are shared with TRBD2. Per the germline V gene, CDR1 is LGHNT and CDR2 is FRNRAP. CDR3 length equals 21 residues. V shed 2 bases, J shed 0 bases, and the junction held 15 bases outside the gene matches. CDR3 bases: TGTGCTAGTGGTTTGTATTCATTCGGGACTAGCGGTAAGAGCTCCTACAATGAGCAGTTCTTC. Translated, it gives CASGLYSFGTSGKSSYNEQFF.

The V gene is TRBV21-1, the J gene TRBJ2-5; whether TRBD1, the table's D call, matches the DNA was not checked. TRBV21-1 is reported as a pseudogene. This CDR3 comprises 16 residues. In DNA form, the CDR3 reads TGTGCCAGCAGCCCTACGGGACAGCCTGCCCAAGAGACCCAGTACTTC. Its protein product is CASSPTGQPAQETQYF.

V and J are TRBV6-6 and TRBJ2-1; TRBD1 aligns across 11 bases. The germline gives CDR1 MNHNY, CDR2 SVGAGI (reference sequence). With V trimmed by 6 bases and J by 7 bases, 5 bases remained unmatched. CDR3 length: 14 residues. CDR3: CASRLGQGGNEQFF. The CDR3 DNA is TGTGCCAGCAGGCTGGGACAGGGGGGGAATGAGCAGTTCTTC.

This rearrangement joins TRBV30 to TRBJ2-2, with TRBD1 as a possible D gene (6 bases). Looked up from germline, CDR1 is GTSNPN and CDR2 is SVGIG (reference sequence). V was cut by 4 bases and J by 3 bases, with 9 bases left in between. This CDR3 region has 13 residues. The CDR3: CAWTGQYTGELFF. The DNA for the CDR3 is TGTGCCTGGACTGGACAGTACACCGGGGAGCTGTTTTTT. Using reference TRBV30 and TRBJ2-2 for the parts outside the CDR3, the full variable domain is SQTIHQWPATLVQPVGSPLSLECTVEGTSNPNLYWYRQAAGRGLQLLFYSVGIGQISSEVPQNLSASRPQDRQFILSSKKLLLSDSGFYLCAWTGQYTGELFFGEGSRLTVL.

Only a few counts were recorded for this clone. This chain uses TRBV5-4 with TRBJ1-2; D uncertain. The CDR3 contains 13 residues. Germline loops: CDR1 SGHNT, CDR2 YYREEE (reference sequence). V was cut by 2 bases and J by 2 bases, with 7 bases left in between. CDR3 loop: CASSLGQNYGYTF. CDR3 bases: TGTGCCAGCAGCTTAGGTCAAAACTATGGCTACACCTTC.

The V and J genes are TRBV4-2 and TRBJ2-3; D is ambiguous. CDR1 and CDR2 (germline): LGHNA, YNFKEQ. The CDR3 covers 17 residues. V was trimmed by 0 bases and J by 1 base, leaving 14 bases between them. CDR3 sequence: CASSQDNYLKGTDTQYF. The CDR3 region has the DNA TGTGCCAGCAGCCAAGATAATTACCTCAAGGGCACAGATACGCAGTATTTT.

This chain joins TRBV10-2 and TRBJ2-6, with D perhaps matching TRBD1 (6 bases). V dropped 6 bases and J dropped 0 bases, with 18 bases sitting between them. Germline V lookup: CDR1 WSHSY, CDR2 SAAADI. The CDR3 runs to 18 residues. The CDR3 bases are TGCGCCAGCAGCCCTGACTGGGGACACTTCTCTGGGGCCAACGTCCTGACTTTC. Protein product: CASSPDWGHFSGANVLTF.

CDR3 region: CASSFSDTGELFF. For the CDR3, the DNA is TGTGCCAGCAGCTTTAGCGATACCGGGGAGCTGTTTTTT. The chain joins TRBV7-8 to TRBJ2-2, with a weak D call TRBD2 (5 bases). CDR3 size: 13 residues. The V end lost 3 bases, the J end lost 5 bases, and 7 bases lay between the germline ends. Germline V gives CDR1 SGHVS, CDR2 FQNEAQ.

The chain combines TRBV4-1 with TRBJ1-1; perhaps TRBD1 as D (6 bases). V dropped 4 bases and J dropped 7 bases, with 16 bases sitting between them. Germline V lookup: CDR1 MGHRA, CDR2 YSYEKL. This CDR3 has 14 amino acids. CDR3 bases: TGCGCCAGCAGCCGCACGGTGGGGGCCAATGAAGCTTTCTTT. Translation: CASSRTVGANEAFF.

The chain couples TRBV28 to TRBJ2-7; D possibly corresponds to TRBD2 (6 bases). The V gene's germline CDR1 is MDHEN and CDR2 SYDVKM. The CDR3 is 14 amino acids. V was trimmed by 6 bases and J by 2 bases, leaving 14 bases between them. Here the CDR3 DNA reads TGTGCCAGCAGCGTAGCGGTTCCCCCCTACGAGCAGTACTTC. Protein product: CASSVAVPPYEQYF.

This clone has more than one count but fewer than ten. The chain combines TRBV15 with TRBJ2-7; a possible D gene is TRBD2 (6 bases). CDR3 length: 15 residues. The V end lost 1 base, the J end lost 6 bases, and 16 bases lay between the germline ends. Germline CDR1 and CDR2: LNHNV and YYDKDF (reference sequence). The CDR3 here is CATSRATGTWLEQYF. As DNA, the CDR3 is TGTGCCACCAGCAGAGCAACCGGGACTTGGCTCGAGCAGTACTTC.

The chain uses TRBV5-5 and TRBJ2-5; tentative D call: TRBD2 (6 bases). This CDR3 is 15 amino acids long. V dropped 4 bases and J dropped 3 bases, with 16 bases sitting between them. CDR1 SGHKS and CDR2 YYEKEE come from the germline V gene (reference sequence). CDR3 protein: CASSPGRLAKETQYF. The CDR3 nucleotides read TGTGCCAGCAGCCCGGGTCGGCTAGCGAAAGAGACCCAGTACTTC.

Here the CDR3 DNA reads TGCGCCAGCAGCCAACAGGGGAGGAATGAGCAGTTCTTC. Its protein product is CASSQQGRNEQFF. The chain combines TRBV4-3 with TRBJ2-1, with D possibly called TRBD1 or TRBD2 (6 bases each). Germline values: CDR1 LGHNA, CDR2 YSLEER. Trimming shortened V by 2 bases and J by 7 bases, and 9 bases separated the two germline ends. The CDR3 is 13 amino acids.

The V gene is TRBV9, the J gene TRBJ2-1; no firm D call. CDR1 and CDR2 (germline): SGDLS, YYNGEE. This CDR3 is built from 13 residues. V lost 4 bases to trimming and J lost 5 bases, with 10 bases between them. The CDR3 region has the DNA TGTGCCAGCAGCAATAGGGTGAACAATGAGCAGTTCTTC. Protein sequence: CASSNRVNNEQFF.

The rearrangement joins TRBV5-1 to TRBJ1-3, with TRBD1 as a possible D gene (5 bases). The V gene's germline CDR1 is SGHRS and CDR2 YFSETQ. This CDR3 comprises 16 residues. The V end was cut by 1 base, the J end by 2 bases, with 13 bases between. CDR3 bases: TGCGCCAGCAGCTTGAAGGGGACCCCGCCTGGAAACACCATATATTTT. It specifies CASSLKGTPPGNTIYF.

The rearrangement links TRBV2 to TRBJ2-3, with TRBD2 identical over 7 bases. V gave up 11 bases and J gave up 3 bases; unmatched junction bases: 5. The CDR3 is 12 amino acids. Germline assignment: CDR1 SNHLY and CDR2 FYNNEI. CDR3 in DNA: TGTGCCGGGGGAGGGGATACAGATACGCAGTATTTT. Its translation: CAGGGDTDTQYF.

J is TRBJ2-5 and V is TRBV7-2; 8 nucleotides align to TRBD1. The DNA end is a closer match to TRBJ2-7, so the J assignment may be wrong. CDR1 and CDR2 from the germline V gene are SGHTA and FQGNSA. The CDR3 length is 14 residues. The CDR3 region is CASSTGQDPYEQYF. For the CDR3, the DNA is TGTGCCAGCAGCACGGGACAGGACCCCTACGAGCAGTACTTC.

The DNA of the CDR3 is TGCAGCGTTGACTCAACTAGGGGGTTGGATACGCAGTATTTT. This gives the protein CSVDSTRGLDTQYF. The J gene is TRBJ2-3, the V gene TRBV29-1; possibly TRBD1 for D (6 bases). Germline lookup yields CDR1 SQVTM and CDR2 ANQGSEA. This CDR3 contains 14 residues. The V end lost 3 bases, the J end lost 6 bases, and 16 bases lay between the germline ends.

The genes are TRBV11-2 and TRBJ2-5; the D is unclear. Deletions cut 3 bases from V and 9 bases from J, with 8 bases between. Germline CDR1 and CDR2: SGHAT and FQNNGV. CDR3 length: 11 residues. CDR3 sequence reads: CASSFTEAQYF. The CDR3 DNA follows: TGTGCCAGCAGCTTTACCGAGGCCCAGTACTTC.

Here the CDR3 reads CAWSFSYEQYF. In nucleotides, the CDR3 is TGTGCCTGGAGTTTCAGCTACGAGCAGTACTTC. The chain recombines TRBV30 with TRBJ2-7; D not resolved. CDR1 GTSNPN and CDR2 SVGIG come from the germline V gene (reference sequence). Deletions cut 2 bases from V and 3 bases from J, with 5 bases between. The CDR3 runs to 11 residues. Based on the CDR3 plus reference TRBV30 and TRBJ2-7, the full variable domain is SQTIHQWPATLVQPVGSPLSLECTVEGTSNPNLYWYRQAAGRGLQLLFYSVGIGQISSEVPQNLSASRPQDRQFILSSKKLLLSDSGFYLCAWSFSYEQYFGPGTRLTVT.

The J gene is TRBJ2-2, the V gene TRBV11-2; tentatively, D is TRBD1 or TRBD2 (5 bases each). Germline V lookup: CDR1 SGHAT, CDR2 FQNNGV. The V end lost 3 bases, the J end lost 5 bases, and 16 bases lay between the germline ends. CDR3 size: 16 residues. CDR3: CASSFGTGWETGELFF. The CDR3 DNA follows: TGTGCCAGCAGCTTCGGGACCGGCTGGGAAACCGGGGAGCTGTTTTTT.

The chain is built from TRBV7-2 and TRBJ1-1, with a weak D call TRBD1 (6 bases). The germline CDR1 and CDR2 sequences are SGHTA and FQGNSA. The CDR3 contains 13 residues. The V and J ends lost 4 bases and 4 bases respectively, with 10 bases between them. The DNA of the CDR3 is TGTGCCAGCAGCTCAGGGGTGACCACTGAAGCTTTCTTT. Amino acid sequence: CASSSGVTTEAFF.

The genes are TRBV11-2 and TRBJ1-3; TRBD1 might be the D (6 bases). The V and J ends lost 0 bases and 3 bases respectively, with 12 bases between them. This CDR3 is built from 16 residues. Per the germline V gene, CDR1 is SGHAT and CDR2 is FQNNGV. In DNA, the CDR3 is TGTGCCAGCAGCTTAGAGGCGGGGGCGGTTGGAAACACCATATATTTT. This gives the protein CASSLEAGAVGNTIYF.

The V and J genes are TRBV5-1 and TRBJ2-1; D is unresolved. CDR3 length equals 15 residues. The germline gives CDR1 SGHRS, CDR2 YFSETQ. Trimming left V 0 bases short and J 9 bases short, with 16 bases between. The chain's CDR3 is CASSLAVPSFSEQFF. CDR3 nucleotide sequence: TGCGCCAGCAGCTTGGCAGTGCCCTCCTTTAGTGAGCAGTTCTTC.

The V and J genes are TRBV11-2 and TRBJ2-7; TRBD2 matches at 8 bases. The CDR3 length is 16 residues. Germline-derived CDR1 and CDR2 are SGHAT and FQNNGV. V was clipped by 0 bases and J by 2 bases; unmatched bases: 6. The CDR3 DNA reads TGTGCCAGCAGCTTAGAAGGTAGCGGGGACGCCTACGAGCAGTACTTC. Amino acids: CASSLEGSGDAYEQYF.

V gene TRBV5-4 combines with J gene TRBJ2-3; tentatively, D is TRBD2 (7 bases). The CDR3 length is 16 residues. Looked up from germline, CDR1 is SGHNT and CDR2 is YYREEE (reference sequence). Trimming stripped 2 bases from V and 5 bases from J, with 18 bases between. Written as DNA, the CDR3 is TGTGCCAGCAGCTTCCGAGGGGGGGGGACTGGAGATACGCAGTATTTT. This encodes CASSFRGGGTGDTQYF.